Listed below are T cell receptor beta chains from one sample, sequenced in a study of blood T cell repertoires in COVID-19. Assay used: immunoSEQ multiplex PCR; TCRdb lists only in-frame clones, some missing. The data contain under 200,000 clones, 85% to 90% of them singletons. Sequences were obtained from peripheral blood. All receptors derive from a woman between 65 and 79 years old with acute or convalescent COVID-19. Both conserved end residues are part of each CDR3. D genes are given only for firm matches. Clone sizes are given selectively: once, few, many, or a class where the clone is expanded.

TRBD1 few TRBJ1-5 TRBV29-1 TGCAGCGTGGGACAGGGAGGCAATCAGCCCCAGCATTTT CSVGQGGNQPQHF
NA few TRBJ1-4 TRBV6-1 TGTGCCAGCAGTGATTTTCTAGGTGAAAAACTGTTTTTT CASSDFLGEKLFF
NA once TRBJ1-2 TRBV4-2 TGTGCCAGCAGCCAAGATGGCCTCGGCTACACCTTC CASSQDGLGYTF
TRBD1 NA TRBJ2-5 TRBV5-1 TGCGCCAGCAGCCCCGGACAGGCGGCGACCCAGTACTTC CASSPGQAATQYF
NA NA TRBJ1-5 TRBV7-9 TGTGCCAGCAGCCCACAGGGCTATCAGCCCCAGCATTTT CASSPQGYQPQHF
NA NA TRBJ2-4 TRBV4-3 TGCGCCAGCAGCCAAGACAGACTAGCCAAAAACATTCAGTACTTC CASSQDRLAKNIQYF
TRBD2 NA TRBJ2-7 TRBV11-2 TGTGCCAGCAGCTTGCCCAGACTAGCGGGTTCCTACGAGCAGTACTTC CASSLPRLAGSYEQYF
NA NA TRBJ1-1 TRBV18 TGTGCCAGCTCACCTCGAGATGCGGGGGCCGGAACTGAAGCTTTCTTT CASSPRDAGAGTEAFF
TRBD1 few TRBJ2-5 TRBV6-2/TRBV6-3 TGTGCCAGCAGTTCTTACGCAGGGGGCACTAAGCGGGAGACCCAGTACTTC CASSSYAGGTKRETQYF
TRBD1 NA TRBJ1-4 TRBV7-2 TGTGCCAGCAGCCCCAGACAGGGGGAGACAACTAATGAAAAACTGTTTTTT CASSPRQGETTNEKLFF
NA NA TRBJ2-3 TRBV9 TGTGCCAGCAGCGTGGTGGGCGCCGATACGCAGTATTTT CASSVVGADTQYF
NA NA TRBJ1-5 TRBV28 TGTGCCAGCAGTGCGGACAGTAATCAGCCCCAGCATTTT CASSADSNQPQHF
TRBD2 NA TRBJ2-1 TRBV5-8 TGTGCCAGCAGCTTGGATAGCGGGAAGTACAATGAGCAGTTCTTC CASSLDSGKYNEQFF
TRBD2 NA TRBJ2-1 TRBV4-1 TGCGCCAGCAGCCAAACTCCCTTCCGCAGGACTAGCGGGGGGGAGCAGTTCTTC CASSQTPFRRTSGGEQFF
TRBD2 NA TRBJ2-7 TRBV5-1 TGCGCCAGCAGCTTGGCGGGCGGGAGGGCCGTAACGCAGTACTTC CASSLAGGRAVTQYF
NA NA TRBJ2-3 TRBV19 TGTGCCAGTAGTTGGACAGTAAACACAGATACGCAGTATTTT CASSWTVNTDTQYF
NA few TRBJ2-5 TRBV6-6 TGTGCCAGCAGTACATTAGAGACCCAGTACTTC CASSTLETQYF
TRBD2 once TRBJ2-7 TRBV6-2/TRBV6-3 TGTGCCAGCAGTTATAGCCGGACCGGGGGGGCGTGGGAGCAGTACTTC CASSYSRTGGAWEQYF
TRBD2 NA TRBJ2-3 TRBV5-1 TGCGCCAGCAGCTTCCAGGGACTAGCGGTGGCGGCAGATACGCAGTATTTT CASSFQGLAVAADTQYF
TRBD2 NA TRBJ2-1 TRBV27 TGTGCCAGCAGTTTAACAGGACTAGCGGGAGGATTGCGGTCCTACAATGAGCAGTTCTTC CASSLTGLAGGLRSYNEQFF
NA NA TRBJ2-2 TRBV4-2 TGTGCCAGCAGAGGGGCGGAGAACACCGGGGAGCTGTTTTTT CASRGAENTGELFF
TRBD2 once TRBJ2-3 TRBV5-8 TGTGCCAGCAGCTTGGCCGGGGGAGGGGATACGCAGTATTTT CASSLAGGGDTQYF
TRBD1 NA TRBJ1-6 TRBV9 TGTGCCAGCAGCGTAGGCCCAGGACAGGCTAATTCACCCCTCCACTTT CASSVGPGQANSPLHF
NA NA TRBJ2-2 TRBV3-1/TRBV3-2 TGTGCCAGCAGCGCGCAGGGGAACACCGGGGAGCTGTTTTTT CASSAQGNTGELFF
NA once TRBJ2-3 TRBV18 TGTGCCAGCTCACCACGCAACCACAGGAGTGGCACAGATACGCAGTATTTT CASSPRNHRSGTDTQYF
TRBD1 NA TRBJ2-7 TRBV7-9 TGTGCCAGCAGCCAGGGACAGGGGGCGAAGGAGCAGTACTTC CASSQGQGAKEQYF
NA NA TRBJ1-2 TRBV6-5 TGTGCCAGCAGCGGTAACAGGGTCGGCTACACCTTC CASSGNRVGYTF
NA NA TRBJ1-2 TRBV7-9 TGTGCCAGCAGTCAACCAGGGGTACTGGGTGGCTACACCTTC CASSQPGVLGGYTF
TRBD1 NA TRBJ2-7 TRBV6-5 TGTGCCAGCAGGGACAGGGGTTTCGGCGAGCAGTACTTC CASRDRGFGEQYF
TRBD2 NA TRBJ2-7 TRBV6-2/TRBV6-3 TGTGCCAGCAGTTTACAGCGACTAGCGGGGATCTACGAGCAGTACTTC CASSLQRLAGIYEQYF
TRBD2 NA TRBJ2-2 TRBV29-1 TGCAGCGTTCTAGCGGGAGTTGCCGGGGAGCTGTTTTTT CSVLAGVAGELFF
TRBD2 few TRBJ2-7 TRBV30 TGTGCCTGGAGTGTACTAGCGCGATACGAGCAGTACTTC CAWSVLARYEQYF
NA NA TRBJ2-3 TRBV29-1 TGCAGCCTCCGAACAGGGTTGGATACGCAGTATTTT CSLRTGLDTQYF
NA few TRBJ1-2 TRBV3-1/TRBV3-2 TGTGCCAGCAGCCAAGATCTGAGGGGGTCGAGGTATGGCTACACCTTC CASSQDLRGSRYGYTF
TRBD1 few TRBJ1-5 TRBV2 TGTGCCAGCAGTGAATTCTTTCCAGGGGGAAGCAATCAGCCCCAGCATTTT CASSEFFPGGSNQPQHF
NA NA TRBJ1-1 TRBV4-1 TGCGCCAGCAGCCAAGAAAGTCAGGGCTCTTTTGCTGAAGCTTTCTTT CASSQESQGSFAEAFF
NA NA TRBJ1-1 TRBV11-2 TGTGCCAGCAGCTTAGATTCAGGTTTTTACACTGAAGCTTTCTTT CASSLDSGFYTEAFF
NA NA TRBJ1-1 TRBV6-1 TGTGCCAGCAGTGAACGGGGGGATAACACTGAAGCTTTCTTT CASSERGDNTEAFF
NA NA TRBJ2-2 TRBV7-6 TGTGCCAGCAGCTTACGTGGCAGAACGAACACCGGGGAGCTGTTTTTT CASSLRGRTNTGELFF
NA once TRBJ1-3 TRBV19 TGTGCCAGTAGTGACTCCGACAGATCTGGAAACACCATATATTTT CASSDSDRSGNTIYF
NA NA TRBJ1-3 TRBV12-3/TRBV12-4 TGTGCCAGCAAAAGAGCGGACGGAAACACCATATATTTT CASKRADGNTIYF
NA NA TRBJ1-1 TRBV19 TGTGCCAGTAGTATAGTTATGAACACTGAAGCTTTCTTT CASSIVMNTEAFF
TRBD2 NA TRBJ2-1 TRBV19 TGTGCCAGTAGAGGACTAGCGGGAGTCCATGAGCAGTTCTTC CASRGLAGVHEQFF
NA once TRBJ2-1 TRBV27 TGTGCCAGCAGTTTCCGGCTGGGGGCTTACAATGAGCAGTTCTTC CASSFRLGAYNEQFF
TRBD1 NA TRBJ2-3 TRBV24-1 TGTGCCACCAGTGATTTAAAGAGGACAGGGACACATACGCAGTATTTT CATSDLKRTGTHTQYF